Following are 10 T cell receptor beta chains from one sample sequenced in a study of human T cells and chemical hapten exposure. One entry per CDR3 protein results from TCRdb running MiXCR on the RACE reads. The table includes approximately 350,000 distinct CDR3 sequences, around 7% detected once. Time point here: patch test 1, 2 weeks after DPC sensitization. The sample's treatment: therapeutic diphenylcyclopropenone sensitization with weekly scalp DPC. Source: whole blood, taken in connection with sensitization to the hapten diphenylcyclopropenone (DPC). The receptor set was obtained from a woman aged 18-29 years with alopecia areata. Some clones in this sample may be carry-over from other donors' samples.

This chain uses TRBV20-1 with TRBJ1-5, with 7 positions matching TRBD1. V dropped 4 bases and J dropped 7; count of bases not matched to a gene: 7. The CDR3 covers 13 residues. Germline CDR1 is DFQATT and CDR2 is SNEGSKA (reference sequence). The CDR3 coding sequence is TGCAGTGCTATCCTGGCAGGGGGGCAGCCCCAGCATTTT. As protein: CSAILAGGQPQHF.

Points on this clonotype: The junction departs from germline at one end; a sequencing error may be responsible. J is TRBJ1-1 and V is TRBV12-3 or TRBV12-4; D gene unclear. The CDR3 has 13 residues. CDR3 DNA sequence: TGTGCCAGCAGTTTTGGTTTCCGCACTAAAGCTTTCTTT. This gives the protein CASSFGFRTKAFF.

This clonotype was recorded many times. The chain is built from TRBV11-1 and TRBJ2-2, with D possibly matching TRBD1 (6 bases). In germline, CDR1 is SGHAT, CDR2 FQDESV (reference sequence). V lost 5 bases and J lost 2, with 18 bases in between. The CDR3 is made up of 17 amino acids. The chain's CDR3 is CASSPRGGYSNTGELFF. Written as DNA, the CDR3 is TGTGCCAGCAGCCCCAGGGGCGGATACTCAAACACCGGGGAGCTGTTTTTT.

This chain uses TRBV20-1 with TRBJ1-2; D remains unclear. Germline V gene lookup returns CDR1 DFQATT and CDR2 SNEGSKA (reference sequence). The CDR3 sequence is 15 residues long. The V and J ends lost 3 bases and 2 bases respectively, with 16 bases between them. CDR3 sequence: CSARVQISTNYGYTF. The CDR3 bases are TGCAGTGCTAGGGTCCAAATATCCACGAACTATGGCTACACCTTC.

This clonotype showed up just a few times. The V call is TRBV27, the J call TRBJ2-1; perhaps D is TRBD1 or TRBD2 (7 bases each). Trimming removed 10 bases from V and 2 bases from J, with 18 bases in between. The CDR3 is made up of 15 amino acids. The germline CDR1 and CDR2 sequences are MNHEY and SMNVEV (reference sequence). CDR3 amino acids: CAIKAGTATYNEQFF. The CDR3 DNA follows: TGTGCCATCAAAGCGGGGACAGCGACCTACAATGAGCAGTTCTTC.

There are many counts of this clonotype. The chain is built from TRBV3-1 and TRBJ1-6; D unresolved. Trimming left V 6 bases short and J 9 bases short, with 18 bases between. Germline lookup yields CDR1 LGHDT and CDR2 YNNKEL (reference sequence). CDR3 size: 15 residues. CDR3 in DNA: TGTGCCAGCAGACCCAACGGGGTCCTGGGTTCACCCCTCCACTTT. Translated, it gives CASRPNGVLGSPLHF. The full variable domain, rest sourced from reference TRBV3-1 and TRBJ1-6, is DTAVSQTPKYLVTQMGNDKSIKCEQNLGHDTMYWYKQDSKKFLKIMFSYNNKELIINETVPNRFSPKSPDKAHLNLHINSLELGDSAVYFCASRPNGVLGSPLHFGNGTRLTVT.

This clonotype appeared many times. The chain links TRBV10-3 to TRBJ1-2; the match to TRBD1 covers 8 bases. Germline V gene data show CDR1 as ENHRY and CDR2 as SYGVKD. The CDR3 consists of 16 residues. Trimming took 6 bases from V and 5 from J; bases not matched to a gene: 14. This chain's CDR3 is CAIRASQDRDEYGYTF. The CDR3 nucleotides read TGTGCCATCAGGGCCTCCCAGGACAGGGATGAGTATGGCTACACCTTC.

This clonotype was counted only a few times. The chain uses TRBV6-2 or TRBV6-3 and TRBJ1-2, with D tentatively TRBD1 (5 bases). V lost 4 bases, J lost 2 bases, and 8 bases lay in between. This CDR3 comprises 13 residues. Germline V lookup: CDR1 MNHEY, CDR2 SVGEGT. The CDR3 DNA follows: TGTGCCAGCAGTTGGGGACCGAACTATGGCTACACCTTC. It codes for CASSWGPNYGYTF.

This clonotype was recorded many times. The rearrangement links TRBV6-1 to TRBJ2-7; D is unclear. V was pared by 3 bases and J by 0 bases, with 18 bases between. CDR3 length: 17 residues. In germline, CDR1 is MNHNS, CDR2 SASEGT. This CDR3 is CASSDRARPESSYEQYF. The DNA of the CDR3 is TGTGCCAGCAGTGACCGGGCCCGTCCGGAGAGCTCCTACGAGCAGTACTTC.

The chain has TRBV15 and TRBJ2-3; 11 nucleotides match TRBD1. Germline lookup yields CDR1 LNHNV and CDR2 YYDKDF (reference sequence). The trim removed 5 bases at V and 5 bases at J, leaving 6 bases unmatched. The CDR3 runs to 15 residues. The CDR3 sequence is CATSDGQGAKDTQYF. Written as DNA, the CDR3 is TGTGCCACCAGCGACGGACAGGGGGCGAAAGATACGCAGTATTTT.